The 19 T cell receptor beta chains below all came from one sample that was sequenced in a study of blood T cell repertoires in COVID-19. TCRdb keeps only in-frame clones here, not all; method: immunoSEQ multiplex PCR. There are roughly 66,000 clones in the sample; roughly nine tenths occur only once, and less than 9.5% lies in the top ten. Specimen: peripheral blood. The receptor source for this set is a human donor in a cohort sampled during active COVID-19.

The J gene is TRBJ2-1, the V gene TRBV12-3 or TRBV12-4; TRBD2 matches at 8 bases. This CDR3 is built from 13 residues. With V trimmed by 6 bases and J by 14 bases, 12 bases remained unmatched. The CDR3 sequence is CASSLGLAGTEFF. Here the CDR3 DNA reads TGTGCCAGCAGCCTCGGACTAGCAGGGACCGAGTTCTTC.

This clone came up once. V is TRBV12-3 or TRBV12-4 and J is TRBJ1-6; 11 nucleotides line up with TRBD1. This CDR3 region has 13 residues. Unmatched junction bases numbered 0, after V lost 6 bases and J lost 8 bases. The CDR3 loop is CASRGQGDSPLHF. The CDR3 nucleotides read TGTGCCAGCAGGGGACAGGGGGATTCACCCCTCCACTTT.

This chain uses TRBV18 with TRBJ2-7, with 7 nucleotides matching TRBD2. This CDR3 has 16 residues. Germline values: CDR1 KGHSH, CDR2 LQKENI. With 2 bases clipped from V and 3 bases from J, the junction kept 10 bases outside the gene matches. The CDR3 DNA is TGTGCCAGCTCACCATCTGCTAGCGGAACCAACTACGAGCAGTACTTC. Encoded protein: CASSPSASGTNYEQYF.

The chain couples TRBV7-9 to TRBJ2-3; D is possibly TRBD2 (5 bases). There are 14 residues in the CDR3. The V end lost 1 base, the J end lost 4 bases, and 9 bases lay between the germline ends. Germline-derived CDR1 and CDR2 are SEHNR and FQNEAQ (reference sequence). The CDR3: CASSLGGSSDTQYF. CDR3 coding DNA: TGTGCCAGCAGCTTAGGTGGGAGCTCAGATACGCAGTATTTT.

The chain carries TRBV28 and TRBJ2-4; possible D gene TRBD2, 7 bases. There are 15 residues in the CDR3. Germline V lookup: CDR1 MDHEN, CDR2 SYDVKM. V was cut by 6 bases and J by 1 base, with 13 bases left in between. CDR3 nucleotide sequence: TGTGCCAGCAGAGAACAGGGAGGGGCCAAAAACATTCAGTACTTC. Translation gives CASREQGGAKNIQYF.

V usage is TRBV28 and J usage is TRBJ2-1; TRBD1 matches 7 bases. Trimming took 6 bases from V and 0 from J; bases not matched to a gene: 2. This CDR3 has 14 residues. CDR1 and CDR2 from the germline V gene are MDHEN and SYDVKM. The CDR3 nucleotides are TGTGCCAGCAGATCAGGGGGCTCCTACAATGAGCAGTTCTTC. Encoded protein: CASRSGGSYNEQFF. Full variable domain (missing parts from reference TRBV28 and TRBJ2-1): DVKVTQSSRYLVKRTGEKVFLECVQDMDHENMFWYRQDPGLGLRLIYFSYDVKMKEKGDIPEGYSVSREKKERFSLILESASTNQTSMYLCASRSGGSYNEQFFGPGTRLTVL.

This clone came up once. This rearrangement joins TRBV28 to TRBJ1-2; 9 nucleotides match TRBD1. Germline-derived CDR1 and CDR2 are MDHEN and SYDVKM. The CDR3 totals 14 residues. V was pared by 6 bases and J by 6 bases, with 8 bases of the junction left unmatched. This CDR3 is CASSLPGQGDGYTF. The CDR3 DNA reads TGTGCCAGCAGCCTCCCGGGACAGGGCGATGGCTACACCTTC.

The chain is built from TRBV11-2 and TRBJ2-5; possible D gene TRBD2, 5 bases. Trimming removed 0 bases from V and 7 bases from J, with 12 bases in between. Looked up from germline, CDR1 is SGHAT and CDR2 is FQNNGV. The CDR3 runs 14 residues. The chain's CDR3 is CASSLDRGEGTQYF. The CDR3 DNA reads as TGTGCCAGCAGCTTAGACCGGGGAGAAGGGACCCAGTACTTC.

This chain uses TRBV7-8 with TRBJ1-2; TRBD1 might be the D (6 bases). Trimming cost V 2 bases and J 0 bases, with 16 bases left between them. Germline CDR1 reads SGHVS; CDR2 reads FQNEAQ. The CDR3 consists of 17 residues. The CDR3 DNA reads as TGTGCCAGCAGCTTACGACAGGACCGAAGAGCTAACTATGGCTACACCTTC. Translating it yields CASSLRQDRRANYGYTF.

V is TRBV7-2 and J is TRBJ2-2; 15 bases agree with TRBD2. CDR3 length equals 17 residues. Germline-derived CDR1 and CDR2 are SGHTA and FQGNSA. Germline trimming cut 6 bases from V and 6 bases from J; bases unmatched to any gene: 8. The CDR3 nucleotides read TGTGCCAGCAGTTGGACTAGCGGGGGGGCCGGTTCCGGGGAGCTGTTTTTT. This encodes CASSWTSGGAGSGELFF.

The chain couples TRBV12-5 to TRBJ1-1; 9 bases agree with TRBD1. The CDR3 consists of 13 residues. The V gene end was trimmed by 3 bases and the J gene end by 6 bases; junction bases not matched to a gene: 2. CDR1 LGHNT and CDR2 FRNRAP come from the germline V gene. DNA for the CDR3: TGTGCTAGTGGTTTATGGGACAGGGCTGAAGCTTTCTTT. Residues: CASGLWDRAEAFF.

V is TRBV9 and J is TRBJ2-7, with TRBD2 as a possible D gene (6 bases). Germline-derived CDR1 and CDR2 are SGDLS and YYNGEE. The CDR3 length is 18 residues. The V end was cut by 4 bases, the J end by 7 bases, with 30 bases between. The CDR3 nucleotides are TGTGCCAGCAGCCATCACCAGGAGGGGCCTGGTGCGGGGCGGGAGCAGTACTTC. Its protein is CASSHHQEGPGAGREQYF.

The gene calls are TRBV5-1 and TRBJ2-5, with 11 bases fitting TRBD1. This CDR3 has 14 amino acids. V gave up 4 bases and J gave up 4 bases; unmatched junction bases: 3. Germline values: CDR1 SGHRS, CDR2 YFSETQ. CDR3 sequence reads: CASSRGQGAETQYF. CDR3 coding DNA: TGCGCCAGCAGCAGAGGACAGGGGGCAGAGACCCAGTACTTC.

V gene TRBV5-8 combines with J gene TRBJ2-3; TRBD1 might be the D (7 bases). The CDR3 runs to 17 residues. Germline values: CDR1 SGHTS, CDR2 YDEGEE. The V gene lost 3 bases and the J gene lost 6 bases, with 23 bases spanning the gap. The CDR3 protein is CASSSGAGGGGTDTQYF. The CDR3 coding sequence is TGTGCCAGCAGCTCTGGGGCCGGAGGGGGCGGGACGGATACGCAGTATTTT.

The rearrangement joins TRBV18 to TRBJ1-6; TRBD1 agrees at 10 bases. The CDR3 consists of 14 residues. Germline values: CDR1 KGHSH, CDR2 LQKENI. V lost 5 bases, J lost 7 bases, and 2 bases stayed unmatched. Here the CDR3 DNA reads TGTGCCAGCTCAACGGGACAGGGGAATTCACCCCTCCACTTT. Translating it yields CASSTGQGNSPLHF.

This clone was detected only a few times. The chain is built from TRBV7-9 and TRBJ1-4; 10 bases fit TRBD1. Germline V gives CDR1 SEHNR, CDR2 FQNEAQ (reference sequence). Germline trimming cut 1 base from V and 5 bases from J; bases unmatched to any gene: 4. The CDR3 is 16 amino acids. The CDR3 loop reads CASSLGTGGENEKLFF. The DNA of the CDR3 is TGTGCCAGCAGCTTAGGGACAGGGGGTGAGAATGAAAAACTGTTTTTT.

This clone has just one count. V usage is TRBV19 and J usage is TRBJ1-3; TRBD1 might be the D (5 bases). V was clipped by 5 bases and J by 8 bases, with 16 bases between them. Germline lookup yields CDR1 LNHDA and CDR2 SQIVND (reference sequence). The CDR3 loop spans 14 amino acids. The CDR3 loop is CASSPNRRGDTIYF. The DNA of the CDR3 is TGTGCCAGTAGTCCCAATCGGAGGGGCGACACCATATATTTT.

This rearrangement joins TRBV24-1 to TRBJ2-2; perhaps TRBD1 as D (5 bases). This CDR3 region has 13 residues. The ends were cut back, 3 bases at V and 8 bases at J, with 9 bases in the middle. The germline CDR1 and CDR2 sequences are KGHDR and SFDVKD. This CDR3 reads CATSDPNRGELFF. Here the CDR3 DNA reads TGTGCCACCAGTGATCCTAACAGGGGGGAGCTGTTTTTT.

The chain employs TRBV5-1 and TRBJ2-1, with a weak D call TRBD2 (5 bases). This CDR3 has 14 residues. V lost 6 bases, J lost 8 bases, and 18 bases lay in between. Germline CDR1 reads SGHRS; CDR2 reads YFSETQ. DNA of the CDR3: TGCGCCAGCACTTCCCGTGGCGGGTTGGATGAGCAGTTCTTC. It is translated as CASTSRGGLDEQFF.